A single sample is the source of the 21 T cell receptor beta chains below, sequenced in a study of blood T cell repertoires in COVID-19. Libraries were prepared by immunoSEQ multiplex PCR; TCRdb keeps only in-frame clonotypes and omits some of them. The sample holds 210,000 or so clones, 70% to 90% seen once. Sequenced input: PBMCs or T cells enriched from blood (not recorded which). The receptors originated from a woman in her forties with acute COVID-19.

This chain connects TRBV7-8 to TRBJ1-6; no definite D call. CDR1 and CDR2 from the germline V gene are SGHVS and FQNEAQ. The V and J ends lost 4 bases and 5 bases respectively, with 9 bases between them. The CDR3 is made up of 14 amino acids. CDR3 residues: CASSSQTDNSPLHF. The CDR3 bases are TGTGCCAGCAGCTCCCAGACTGATAATTCACCCCTCCACTTT. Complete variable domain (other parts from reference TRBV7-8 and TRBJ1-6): GAGVSQSPRYKVAKRGQDVALRCDPISGHVSLFWYQQALGQGPEFLTYFQNEAQLDKSGLPSDRFFAERPEGSVSTLKIQRTQQEDSAVYLCASSSQTDNSPLHFGNGTRLTVT.

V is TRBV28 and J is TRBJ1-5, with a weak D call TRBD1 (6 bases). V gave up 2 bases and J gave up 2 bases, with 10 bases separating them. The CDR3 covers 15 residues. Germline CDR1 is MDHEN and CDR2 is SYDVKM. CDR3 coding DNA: TGTGCCAGCAGTTTAGGGACATTTGGCAATCAGCCCCAGCATTTT. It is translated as CASSLGTFGNQPQHF.

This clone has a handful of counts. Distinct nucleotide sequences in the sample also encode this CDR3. The CDR3 is CSVEGTGGYGYTF. Here the CDR3 DNA reads TGCAGCGTTGAAGGGACAGGGGGCTATGGCTACACCTTC. The chain employs TRBV29-1 and TRBJ1-2; 10 bases match TRBD1. The germline CDR1 and CDR2 sequences are SQVTM and ANQGSEA. The CDR3 consists of 13 residues. V gave up 1 base and J gave up 4 bases; unmatched junction bases: 0.

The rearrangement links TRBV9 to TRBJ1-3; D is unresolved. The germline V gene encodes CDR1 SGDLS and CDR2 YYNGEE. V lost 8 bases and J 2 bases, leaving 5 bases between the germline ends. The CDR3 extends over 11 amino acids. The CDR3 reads CASQTGNTIYF. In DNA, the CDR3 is TGTGCCAGTCAAACTGGAAACACCATATATTTT.

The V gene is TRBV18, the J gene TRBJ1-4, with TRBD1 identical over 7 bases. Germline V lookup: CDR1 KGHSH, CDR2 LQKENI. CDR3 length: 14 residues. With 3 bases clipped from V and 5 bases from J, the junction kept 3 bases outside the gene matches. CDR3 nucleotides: TGTGCCAGCTCACCTACAGGGGTGAATGAAAAACTGTTTTTT. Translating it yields CASSPTGVNEKLFF.

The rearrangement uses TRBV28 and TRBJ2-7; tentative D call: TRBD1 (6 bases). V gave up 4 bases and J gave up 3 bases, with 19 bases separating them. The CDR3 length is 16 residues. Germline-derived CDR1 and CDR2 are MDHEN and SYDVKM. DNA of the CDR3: TGTGCCAGCAGTTCGGGTCCAGGACAGAGGCTCTACGAGCAGTACTTC. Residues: CASSSGPGQRLYEQYF.

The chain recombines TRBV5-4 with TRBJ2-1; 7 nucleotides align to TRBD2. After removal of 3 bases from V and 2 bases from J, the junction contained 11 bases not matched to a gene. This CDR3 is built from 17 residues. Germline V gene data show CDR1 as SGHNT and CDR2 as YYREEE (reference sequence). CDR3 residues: CASSSPAWGRAYNEQFF. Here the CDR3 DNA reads TGTGCCAGCAGCTCCCCGGCATGGGGGAGGGCCTACAATGAGCAGTTCTTC.

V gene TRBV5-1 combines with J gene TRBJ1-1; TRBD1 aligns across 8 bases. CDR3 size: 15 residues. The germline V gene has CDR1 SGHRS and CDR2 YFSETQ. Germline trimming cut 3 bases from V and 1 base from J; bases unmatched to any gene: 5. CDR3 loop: CASSSSGTGNTEAFF. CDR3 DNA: TGCGCCAGCAGCTCCTCCGGGACAGGGAACACTGAAGCTTTCTTT.

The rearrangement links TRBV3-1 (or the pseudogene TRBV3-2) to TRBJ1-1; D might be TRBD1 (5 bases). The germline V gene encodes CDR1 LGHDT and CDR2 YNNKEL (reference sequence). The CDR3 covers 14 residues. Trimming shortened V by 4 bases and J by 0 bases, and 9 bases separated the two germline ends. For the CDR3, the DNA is TGTGCCAGCAGCCTAGGGGCCCTGAACACTGAAGCTTTCTTT. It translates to CASSLGALNTEAFF.

The chain's CDR3 is CASRPTGSATEAFF. Written as DNA, the CDR3 is TGTGCCAGCAGGCCCACAGGGAGCGCCACTGAAGCTTTCTTT. V is TRBV6-5 and J is TRBJ1-1; possibly TRBD1 for D (6 bases). Germline V CDR1 and CDR2: MNHEY, SVGAGI. The germline V and J ends were trimmed by 6 bases and 4 bases, with 15 bases remaining between them. The CDR3 is 14 residues long.

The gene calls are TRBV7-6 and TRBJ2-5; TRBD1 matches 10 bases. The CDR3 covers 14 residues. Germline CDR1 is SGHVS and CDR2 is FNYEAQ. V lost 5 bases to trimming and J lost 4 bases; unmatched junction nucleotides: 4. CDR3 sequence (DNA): TGTGCCAGCAGCCTCAGGACAGGGGGAGAGACCCAGTACTTC. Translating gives CASSLRTGGETQYF.

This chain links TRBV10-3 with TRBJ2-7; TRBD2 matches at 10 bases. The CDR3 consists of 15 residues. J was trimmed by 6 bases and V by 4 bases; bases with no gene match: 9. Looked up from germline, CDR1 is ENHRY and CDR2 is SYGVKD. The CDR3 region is CAISGLAGATGEQYF. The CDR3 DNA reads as TGTGCCATCAGTGGCCTAGCGGGGGCCACTGGCGAGCAGTACTTC.

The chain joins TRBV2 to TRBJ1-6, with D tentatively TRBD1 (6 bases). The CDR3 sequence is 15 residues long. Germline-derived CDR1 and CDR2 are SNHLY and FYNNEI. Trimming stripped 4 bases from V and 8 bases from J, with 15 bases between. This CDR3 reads CASSAYSGADSPLHF. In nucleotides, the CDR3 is TGTGCCAGCAGTGCATATTCAGGGGCGGATTCACCCCTCCACTTT.

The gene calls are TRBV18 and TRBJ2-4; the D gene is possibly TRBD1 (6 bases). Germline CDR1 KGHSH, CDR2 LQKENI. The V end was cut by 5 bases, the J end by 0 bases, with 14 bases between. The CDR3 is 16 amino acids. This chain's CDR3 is CASSFGGELAKNIQYF. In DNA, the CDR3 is TGTGCCAGCTCATTTGGGGGCGAACTAGCCAAAAACATTCAGTACTTC.

CDR3 bases: TGCGCCAGCAGCTTGGTCCGTCCCGGGACTAGCGGCAGCTCCTACGAGCAGTACTTC. Translating it yields CASSLVRPGTSGSSYEQYF. J is TRBJ2-7 and V is TRBV5-1; 11 nucleotides agree with TRBD2. The CDR3 runs 19 residues. The V segment lost 0 bases and the J segment 0 bases; nucleotides outside the gene matches: 11. Germline lookup yields CDR1 SGHRS and CDR2 YFSETQ.

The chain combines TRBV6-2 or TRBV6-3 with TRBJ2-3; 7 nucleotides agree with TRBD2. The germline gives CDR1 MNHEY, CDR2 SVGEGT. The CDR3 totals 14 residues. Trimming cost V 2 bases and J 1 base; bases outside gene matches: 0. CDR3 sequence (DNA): TGTGCCAGCAGTTACACTAGCGGCACAGATACGCAGTATTTT. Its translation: CASSYTSGTDTQYF.

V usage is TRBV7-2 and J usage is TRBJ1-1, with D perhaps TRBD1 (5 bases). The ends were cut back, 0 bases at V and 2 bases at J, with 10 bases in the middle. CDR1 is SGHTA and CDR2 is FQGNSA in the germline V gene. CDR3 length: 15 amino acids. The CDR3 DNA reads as TGTGCCAGCAGCTTAGCGACGACAGCTAACACTGAAGCTTTCTTT. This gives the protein CASSLATTANTEAFF. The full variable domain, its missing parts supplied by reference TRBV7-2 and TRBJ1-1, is GAGVSQSPSNKVTEKGKDVELRCDPISGHTALYWYRQSLGQGLEFLIYFQGNSAPDKSGLPSDRFSAERTGGSVSTLTIQRTQQEDSAVYLCASSLATTANTEAFFGQGTRLTVV.

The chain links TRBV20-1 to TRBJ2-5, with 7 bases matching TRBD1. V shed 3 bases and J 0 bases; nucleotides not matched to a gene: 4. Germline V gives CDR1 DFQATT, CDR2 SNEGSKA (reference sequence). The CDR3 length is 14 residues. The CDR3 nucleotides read TGCAGTGCTAGTCGGGACAGCTACCAAGAGACCCAGTACTTC. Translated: CSASRDSYQETQYF.

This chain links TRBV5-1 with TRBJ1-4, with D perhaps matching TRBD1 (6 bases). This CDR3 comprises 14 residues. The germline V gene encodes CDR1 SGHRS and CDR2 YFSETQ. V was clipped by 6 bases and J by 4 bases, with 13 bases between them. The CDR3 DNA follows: TGCGCCAGCACCCAGGACAGTTATAATGAAAAACTGTTTTTT. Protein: CASTQDSYNEKLFF. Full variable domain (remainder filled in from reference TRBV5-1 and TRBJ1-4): KAGVTQTPRYLIKTRGQQVTLSCSPISGHRSVSWYQQTPGQGLQFLFEYFSETQRNKGNFPGRFSGRQFSNSRSEMNVSTLELGDSALYLCASTQDSYNEKLFFGSGTQLSVL.

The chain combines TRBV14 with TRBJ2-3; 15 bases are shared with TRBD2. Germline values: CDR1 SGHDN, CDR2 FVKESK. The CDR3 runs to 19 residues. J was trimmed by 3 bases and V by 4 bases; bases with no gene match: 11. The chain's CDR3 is CASSRIPGLAGGRTDTQYF. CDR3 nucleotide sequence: TGTGCCAGCAGCCGGATACCGGGACTAGCGGGGGGACGGACAGATACGCAGTATTTT.

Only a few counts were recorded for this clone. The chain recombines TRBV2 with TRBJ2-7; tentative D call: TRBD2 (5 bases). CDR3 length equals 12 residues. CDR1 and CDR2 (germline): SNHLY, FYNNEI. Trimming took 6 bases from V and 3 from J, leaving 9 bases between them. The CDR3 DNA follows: TGTGCCAGCAGGCCGGGGAGCTACGAGCAGTACTTC. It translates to CASRPGSYEQYF.